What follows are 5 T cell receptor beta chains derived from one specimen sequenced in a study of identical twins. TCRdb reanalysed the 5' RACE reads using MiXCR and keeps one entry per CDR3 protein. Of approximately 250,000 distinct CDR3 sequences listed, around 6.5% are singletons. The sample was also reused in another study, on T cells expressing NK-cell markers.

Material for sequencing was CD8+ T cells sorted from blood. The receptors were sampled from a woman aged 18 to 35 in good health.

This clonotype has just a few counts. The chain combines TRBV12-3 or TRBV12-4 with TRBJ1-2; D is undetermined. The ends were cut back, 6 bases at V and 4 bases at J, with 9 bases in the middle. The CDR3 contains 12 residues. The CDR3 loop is CASRLDLYGYTF. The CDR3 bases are TGTGCCAGCAGACTCGACCTCTATGGCTACACCTTC.

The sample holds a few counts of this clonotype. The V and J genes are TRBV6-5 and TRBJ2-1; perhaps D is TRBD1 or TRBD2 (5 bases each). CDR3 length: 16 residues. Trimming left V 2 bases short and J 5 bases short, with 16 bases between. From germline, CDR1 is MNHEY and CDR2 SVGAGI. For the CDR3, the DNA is TGTGCCAGCAGTTACAGATTGGGTGGGACCAACAATGAGCAGTTCTTC. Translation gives CASSYRLGGTNNEQFF.

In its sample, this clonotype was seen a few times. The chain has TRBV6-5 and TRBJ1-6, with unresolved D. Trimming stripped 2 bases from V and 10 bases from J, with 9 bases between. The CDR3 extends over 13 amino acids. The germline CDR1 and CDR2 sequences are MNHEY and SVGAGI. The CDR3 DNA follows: TGTGCCAGCAGTTACGGGCAGTACTCACCCCTCCACTTT. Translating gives CASSYGQYSPLHF.

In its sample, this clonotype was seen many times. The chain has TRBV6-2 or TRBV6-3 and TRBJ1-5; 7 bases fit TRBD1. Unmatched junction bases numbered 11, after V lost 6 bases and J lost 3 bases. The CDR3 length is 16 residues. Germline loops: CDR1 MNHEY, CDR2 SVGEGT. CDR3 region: CASSSFRGGSNQPQHF. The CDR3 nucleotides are TGTGCCAGCAGCTCCTTCAGAGGGGGCTCCAATCAGCCCCAGCATTTT.

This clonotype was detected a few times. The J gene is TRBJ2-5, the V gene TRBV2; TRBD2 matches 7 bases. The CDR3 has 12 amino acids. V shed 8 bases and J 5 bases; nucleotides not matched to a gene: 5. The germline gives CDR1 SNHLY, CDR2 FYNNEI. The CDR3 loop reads CASRGGQETQYF. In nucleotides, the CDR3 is TGTGCCAGCCGGGGAGGGCAGGAGACCCAGTACTTC.